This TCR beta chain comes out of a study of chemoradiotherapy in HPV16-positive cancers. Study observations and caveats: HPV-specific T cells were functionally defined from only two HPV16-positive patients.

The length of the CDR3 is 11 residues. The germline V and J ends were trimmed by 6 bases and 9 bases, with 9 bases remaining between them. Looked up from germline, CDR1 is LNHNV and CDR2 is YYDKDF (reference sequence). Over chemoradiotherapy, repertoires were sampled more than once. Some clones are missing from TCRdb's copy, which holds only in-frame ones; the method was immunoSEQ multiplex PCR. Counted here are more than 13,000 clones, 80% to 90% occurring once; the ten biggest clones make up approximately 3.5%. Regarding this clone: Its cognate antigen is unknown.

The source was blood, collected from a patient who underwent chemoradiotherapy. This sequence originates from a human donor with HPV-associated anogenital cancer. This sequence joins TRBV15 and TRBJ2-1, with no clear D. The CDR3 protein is CATRAGFEQFF. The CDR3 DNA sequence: TGTGCCACCAGGGCCGGGTTTGAGCAGTTCTTC.